This record looks at one T cell receptor (beta chain) sequence and its context. As processed by the authors: Reference gene primer amplification gave nucleated cell count estimates. Assay used: immunoSEQ multiplex PCR; TCRdb lists only in-frame clones, some missing. V, J and clone size reflect that table, while D and trimming were determined from the DNA. The sample includes over 75,000 clones, around 81% of them seen just once. The source of the sample is a study of blood T cell repertoires in COVID-19. About the study: Collection of acute and convalescent COVID-19 samples took place in the United States, Italy and Spain. T cells, B-cell-depleted T cells, or PBMCs provided the cDNA or gDNA that served as material.

The CDR3 consists of 16 residues. The germline gives CDR1 SGHDT, CDR2 YYEEEE. Trimming left V 0 bases short and J 2 bases short, with 13 bases between. This TCR was sampled from a human donor in a cohort sampled during active COVID-19. Specimen: peripheral blood. This sequence joins TRBV5-6 and TRBJ2-3, with D possibly matching TRBD1 (5 bases). The CDR3 here is CASSLEGWGNTDTQYF. The DNA for the CDR3 is TGTGCCAGCAGCTTGGAGGGGTGGGGTAACACAGATACGCAGTATTTT.